This T cell receptor (beta chain) derives from a study of T cell repertoires in cytomegalovirus infection. Study context: Recently identified HLA-C-restricted CMV epitopes were used, and well-studied HLA-B-restricted CMV epitopes were used as well. An indication of both CMV infection and matching HLA type came from public TCR beta signatures. Study results and limitations: The ex vivo response was dominated by HLA-C-restricted CMV-specific TCR beta clonotypes. Using cumulative public TCR beta family frequency, the authors identified those who carried CMV together with the relevant HLA.

This clonotype was picked up a small number of times. Its cognate antigen is unknown. One entry per CDR3 protein, called by TCRdb with MiXCR from the reads. The repertoire holds under 850,000 distinct CDR3 sequences, with around 31% as singletons. The V gene end was trimmed by 5 bases and the J gene end by 5 bases; junction bases not matched to a gene: 14. The CDR3 totals 16 residues. CDR1 is SEHNR and CDR2 is FQNEAQ in the germline V gene (reference sequence). The sequence was obtained from a human donor in good health (CMV status not recorded). Some clones in this sample may be carry-over from other donors' samples. This chain joins TRBV7-9 and TRBJ1-2; 7 nucleotides align to TRBD1. Sequenced here: cultured PBMCs, sampled from culture after CMV antigen stimulation. CDR3 nucleotide sequence: TGTGCCAGCAGCGGGGGGTTAGGGGGCGCCGAATATGGCTACACCTTC. It specifies CASSGGLGGAEYGYTF.